Listed here are 32 T cell receptor beta chains from one sample, sequenced in a study of T cells in Graves' hyperthyroidism and ophthalmopathy. Amplification of TCR beta CDR3 regions used RNA as the template. An initial round of RT-PCR targeting the TCR CDR3 relied on the HTBI primer set. TCRdb reprocessed the multiplex PCR reads with MiXCR, giving one entry per CDR3 protein. The data hold about 690,000 distinct CDR3 sequences, with 17% observed a single time. Material for sequencing was blood. The receptors here all came from a man aged 50 to 60 with Graves' hyperthyroidism.

This clonotype was found many times. The rearrangement uses TRBV28 and TRBJ2-7, with TRBD1 matching over 7 bases. CDR3 length: 14 amino acids. Trimming removed 3 bases from V and 1 base from J; junction bases left unmatched: 3. Germline V lookup: CDR1 MDHEN, CDR2 SYDVKM. CDR3 nucleotides: TGTGCCAGCAGTTTCCGGGACAGTTCCTACGAGCAGTACTTC. Protein sequence: CASSFRDSSYEQYF.

The gene calls are TRBV20-1 and TRBJ1-2; D is undetermined. V dropped 0 bases and J dropped 6 bases, with 11 bases sitting between them. The CDR3 is 13 amino acids. CDR1 is DFQATT, CDR2 SNEGSKA, per germline (reference sequence). The CDR3 sequence is CSARERELDGYTF. The CDR3 DNA reads TGCAGTGCTAGAGAGAGGGAACTGGATGGCTACACCTTC.

This clonotype came up many times. The chain joins TRBV27 to TRBJ2-1; 10 positions match TRBD2. This CDR3 is built from 19 residues. The V and J ends lost 3 bases and 0 bases, in that order; junction bases with no gene match: 11. CDR1 MNHEY and CDR2 SMNVEV come from the germline V gene (reference sequence). The DNA for the CDR3 is TGTGCCAGCAGTTTTGGCGGACTAGCGGAAGTAAGCTCCTACAATGAGCAGTTCTTC. Residues: CASSFGGLAEVSSYNEQFF.

This clonotype was recorded many times. The genes are TRBV11-2 and TRBJ2-1; the D gene is possibly TRBD1 (6 bases). The germline V and J ends were trimmed by 2 bases and 8 bases, with 13 bases remaining between them. The CDR3 runs 14 residues. The germline V gene encodes CDR1 SGHAT and CDR2 FQNNGV. This CDR3 is CASSLRTGWDEQFF. CDR3 nucleotides: TGTGCCAGCAGCTTAAGAACAGGGTGGGATGAGCAGTTCTTC.

This clonotype was seen a handful of times. The J gene is TRBJ2-5, the V gene TRBV6-1; no clear D gene. Germline V gives CDR1 MNHNS, CDR2 SASEGT. The germline V and J ends were trimmed by 6 bases and 0 bases, with 17 bases remaining between them. The CDR3 extends over 16 amino acids. The CDR3 protein is CASSSLDKAYQETQYF. CDR3 DNA sequence: TGTGCCAGCAGCTCTCTCGACAAGGCATACCAAGAGACCCAGTACTTC.

There are many counts of this clonotype. V is TRBV20-1 and J is TRBJ2-5; D might be TRBD2 (5 bases). Looked up from germline, CDR1 is DFQATT and CDR2 is SNEGSKA (reference sequence). Deletions cut 8 bases from V and 2 bases from J, with 12 bases between. CDR3 length: 12 amino acids. In DNA, the CDR3 is TGCAGTCCTATGAGGGCTCAAGAGACCCAGTACTTC. Translating it yields CSPMRAQETQYF.

The V gene is TRBV20-1, the J gene TRBJ2-7, with D possibly matching TRBD1 (6 bases). V was pared by 3 bases and J by 5 bases, with 23 bases between. Germline lookup yields CDR1 DFQATT and CDR2 SNEGSKA (reference sequence). The CDR3 consists of 16 residues. The CDR3: CSARRRGTGFIDEQYF. DNA of the CDR3: TGCAGTGCTAGGAGGAGAGGAACAGGGTTCATCGACGAGCAGTACTTC.

The chain has TRBV7-9 and TRBJ2-1, with a tentative D call TRBD1 (6 bases). Trimming removed 5 bases from V and 12 bases from J, with 14 bases in between. The germline V gene encodes CDR1 SEHNR and CDR2 FQNEAQ (reference sequence). There are 12 residues in the CDR3. The CDR3 DNA follows: TGTGCCAGCAGCCCCCCAGGGGAGAGGCAGTTCTTC. Translating gives CASSPPGERQFF.

V and J are TRBV19 and TRBJ2-2; no firm D call. The CDR3 consists of 18 residues. V lost 3 bases to trimming and J lost 6 bases, with 23 bases between them. Germline V CDR1 and CDR2: LNHDA, SQIVND (reference sequence). The CDR3 nucleotides are TGTGCCAGTAGTATTATTCAGTTAGGGTCCACATGGCCCGGGGAGCTGTTTTTT. Its translation: CASSIIQLGSTWPGELFF. Combining the CDR3 with reference TRBV19 and TRBJ2-2 gives the whole variable domain DGGITQSPKYLFRKEGQNVTLSCEQNLNHDAMYWYRQDPGQGLRLIYYSQIVNDFQKGDIAEGYSVSREKKESFPLTVTSAQKNPTAFYLCASSIIQLGSTWPGELFFGEGSRLTVL.

This clonotype was seen repeatedly, ten times or more. The CDR3 spells CASSPGTGQAYEQYF. The CDR3 nucleotides are TGTGCCAGCAGCCCCGGGACAGGGCAAGCCTACGAGCAGTACTTC. The V and J genes are TRBV12-3 or TRBV12-4 and TRBJ2-7, with 9 positions matching TRBD1. The trim removed 6 bases at V and 2 bases at J, leaving 8 bases unmatched. This CDR3 has 15 amino acids.

The V and J genes are TRBV6-2 or TRBV6-3 and TRBJ2-1, with a weak D call TRBD2 (6 bases). V lost 5 bases, J lost 3 bases, and 14 bases lay in between. CDR1 is MNHEY and CDR2 is SVGEGT in the germline V gene. The CDR3 length is 15 residues. The CDR3 region is CASSLGGLIYNEQFF. In nucleotides, the CDR3 is TGTGCCAGCAGTCTGGGTGGACTAATCTACAATGAGCAGTTCTTC.

This clonotype was observed many times. CDR3 sequence: CASTQTPGQGKDTQYF. The CDR3 DNA follows: TGTGCCAGCACCCAAACGCCGGGACAGGGGAAAGATACGCAGTATTTT. The J gene is TRBJ2-3, the V gene TRBV28; 10 bases line up with TRBD1. V shed 7 bases, J shed 5 bases, and the junction held 12 bases outside the gene matches. The germline gives CDR1 MDHEN, CDR2 SYDVKM. The CDR3 spans 16 residues.

This clonotype was observed a few times. This sequence joins TRBV29-1 and TRBJ2-7; a possible D gene is TRBD1 (5 bases). Germline V gene sequence: CDR1 SQVTM, CDR2 ANQGSEA. V lost 3 bases and J 3 bases, leaving 12 bases between the germline ends. The CDR3 is made up of 13 amino acids. CDR3 sequence reads: CSVEDGRVYEQYF. CDR3 DNA sequence: TGCAGCGTTGAGGATGGCAGGGTCTACGAGCAGTACTTC.

In this sample, this clonotype turned up a few times. The V call is TRBV18, the J call TRBJ2-2, with a possible D match to TRBD1 (6 bases). The CDR3 spans 16 residues. Per the germline V gene, CDR1 is KGHSH and CDR2 is LQKENI. Trimming pared 3 bases from V and 4 bases from J, leaving 15 bases between. CDR3 sequence (DNA): TGTGCCAGCTCACCGGACAGCACTCGGGGCACCGGGGAGCTGTTTTTT. Translation gives CASSPDSTRGTGELFF.

Of note for this clonotype: A much larger clone lies a single base off, so this may be a read error. This chain joins TRBV6-2 or TRBV6-3 and TRBJ2-1, with D perhaps TRBD2 (5 bases). Germline V gives CDR1 MNHEY, CDR2 SVGEGT. This CDR3 comprises 16 residues. Deletions cut 8 bases from V and 7 bases from J, with 24 bases between. This CDR3 reads CASAKDQKAGVNEQFF. In DNA, the CDR3 is TGTGCCAGCGCCAAGGACCAAAAGGCCGGGGTGAATGAGCAGTTCTTC.

The CDR3 sequence is CASSPDFYSNQPQHF. The CDR3 nucleotides read TGTGCCAGCTCACCGGACTTTTATAGCAATCAGCCCCAGCATTTT. The chain combines TRBV12-3 or TRBV12-4 with TRBJ1-5; D remains unclear. The CDR3 consists of 15 residues. V dropped 8 bases and J dropped 0 bases, with 14 bases sitting between them.

This clonotype showed up many times. CDR3 sequence: CASSPSGVRYGYTF. The CDR3 nucleotides are TGTGCCAGCAGCCCTAGCGGGGTACGCTATGGCTACACCTTC. J is TRBJ1-2 and V is TRBV3-1, with D unresolved. The CDR3 extends over 14 amino acids. Germline V gene sequence: CDR1 LGHDT, CDR2 YNNKEL (reference sequence). Trimming stripped 4 bases from V and 4 bases from J, with 13 bases between.

This clonotype was seen a handful of times. This rearrangement joins TRBV30 to TRBJ2-3; D call uncertain. The CDR3 is 13 amino acids. From germline, CDR1 is GTSNPN and CDR2 SVGIG (reference sequence). V lost 1 base and J 1 base, leaving 6 bases between the germline ends. The CDR3 region is CAWSAVRTDTQYF. The CDR3 DNA follows: TGTGCCTGGAGTGCAGTACGCACAGATACGCAGTATTTT.

The chain couples TRBV24-1 to TRBJ2-3, with D possibly being TRBD1 (7 bases). CDR1 KGHDR and CDR2 SFDVKD come from the germline V gene. The CDR3 contains 16 residues. Trimming removed 4 bases from V and 4 bases from J, with 17 bases in between. The CDR3 DNA is TGTGCCACCAGTGACGCGGGACAGCCTGCCTCAGATACGCAGTATTTT. Amino acid sequence: CATSDAGQPASDTQYF.

This clonotype has ten or more counts. This chain connects TRBV24-1 to TRBJ2-7; D possibly corresponds to TRBD1 (6 bases). Looked up from germline, CDR1 is KGHDR and CDR2 is SFDVKD. The V gene lost 4 bases and the J gene lost 2 bases, with 11 bases spanning the gap. This CDR3 is 14 amino acids long. The CDR3 nucleotides are TGTGCCACCAGTGAGAACAGGGACCCCTACGAGCAGTACTTC. This gives the protein CATSENRDPYEQYF.

The chain uses TRBV7-8 and TRBJ2-1; D is unresolved. Deletions cut 5 bases from V and 8 bases from J, with 13 bases between. Germline V gene sequence: CDR1 SGHVS, CDR2 FQNEAQ. The CDR3 spans 13 residues. DNA of the CDR3: TGTGCCAGCAGCCCCCGACGAGATGATGAGCAGTTCTTC. It is translated as CASSPRRDDEQFF.

This clonotype was observed a handful of times. The gene calls are TRBV10-2 and TRBJ2-2, with unresolved D. CDR1 is WSHSY and CDR2 is SAAADI in the germline V gene. Trimming removed 0 bases at V and 2 bases at J, with 13 bases between. The CDR3 is 17 amino acids. CDR3 DNA sequence: TGCGCCAGCAGTGAGTCGATTAGACGGAAAAACACCGGGGAGCTGTTTTTT. The encoded protein is CASSESIRRKNTGELFF.

Concerning this clonotype: One base away lies a much larger clone, so this may be a sequencing read error. This chain joins TRBV27 and TRBJ2-7; tentatively, D is TRBD1 or TRBD2 (5 bases each). The CDR3 is made up of 15 amino acids. Germline V lookup: CDR1 MNHEY, CDR2 SMNVEV (reference sequence). CDR3 loop: CTSSFSRDAGHEQYF. The CDR3 coding sequence is TGTACCAGCAGTTTCTCCCGGGACGCCGGGCACGAGCAGTACTTC.

The table lists this clonotype with many counts. The chain employs TRBV20-1 and TRBJ2-2; possibly TRBD2 for D (6 bases). The ends were cut back, 6 bases at V and 4 bases at J, with 15 bases in the middle. Per the germline V gene, CDR1 is DFQATT and CDR2 is SNEGSKA (reference sequence). The CDR3 has 14 residues. CDR3 nucleotide sequence: TGCAGTGCGTGGGGACTCCTGGGCACCGGGGAGCTGTTTTTT. It codes for CSAWGLLGTGELFF.

This clonotype was observed many times. The V and J genes are TRBV20-1 and TRBJ2-1; 7 bases align to TRBD2. This CDR3 has 12 amino acids. Germline CDR1 and CDR2: DFQATT and SNEGSKA (reference sequence). This CDR3 is CSPREGRNEQFF. In DNA, the CDR3 is TGCAGCCCGAGGGAGGGCCGCAATGAGCAGTTCTTC.

This clonotype came up a few times. This sequence joins TRBV7-6 and TRBJ2-7, with D possibly TRBD1 on 5 matching bases. The CDR3 is 13 amino acids. Germline CDR1 SGHVS, CDR2 FNYEAQ. V lost 5 bases, J lost 3 bases, and 11 bases lay in between. CDR3 protein: CASSVDSIYEQYF. CDR3 bases: TGTGCCAGCAGCGTCGACAGTATCTACGAGCAGTACTTC.

There are many counts of this clonotype. The genes are TRBV15 and TRBJ1-4; perhaps TRBD1 as D (5 bases). V lost 0 bases and J lost 7, with 12 bases in between. Germline V CDR1 and CDR2: LNHNV, YYDKDF (reference sequence). The CDR3 consists of 15 residues. The CDR3 sequence is CATSRDTGLGEKLFF. In DNA, the CDR3 is TGTGCCACCAGCAGAGATACGGGGCTCGGTGAAAAACTGTTTTTT.

This clonotype was seen many times. The chain recombines TRBV3-1 with TRBJ2-3, with unresolved D. Trimming shortened V by 4 bases and J by 0 bases, and 8 bases separated the two germline ends. Per the germline V gene, CDR1 is LGHDT and CDR2 is YNNKEL (reference sequence). The CDR3 runs to 14 residues. As DNA, the CDR3 is TGTGCCAGCAGCCGGGCCGCTAGCACAGATACGCAGTATTTT. Translation gives CASSRAASTDTQYF.

This clonotype was seen many times. The rearrangement links TRBV29-1 to TRBJ2-3; tentative D call: TRBD1 (5 bases). This CDR3 spans 15 amino acids. The germline V gene encodes CDR1 SQVTM and CDR2 ANQGSEA. Trimming shortened V by 4 bases and J by 1 base, and 15 bases separated the two germline ends. CDR3 DNA sequence: TGCAGCGTTGCGATCAGGTTAGGGGGCACAGATACGCAGTATTTT. It yields the protein CSVAIRLGGTDTQYF.

Notes on this clonotype: Germline and junction disagree at one end, which may indicate a read error. The V gene is TRBV20-1, the J gene TRBJ2-2; the D gene could be TRBD1 or TRBD2 (5 bases each). This CDR3 is built from 14 residues. CDR1 is DFQATT and CDR2 is SNEGSKA in the germline V gene (reference sequence). The CDR3 coding sequence is TGCAGTGCTAGCTCCCTGGTGGGGACCGGGGAGCTGCTTTTT. Protein: CSASSLVGTGELLF.

In its sample, this clonotype was seen many times. The rearrangement joins TRBV20-1 to TRBJ2-3; D call uncertain. Germline CDR1 DFQATT, CDR2 SNEGSKA (reference sequence). V was cut by 0 bases and J by 4 bases, with 14 bases left in between. This CDR3 region has 15 residues. The CDR3 protein is CSARDTLRTADTQYF. The CDR3 DNA sequence: TGCAGTGCTAGAGATACTCTCAGGACCGCAGATACGCAGTATTTT.

This clonotype was counted ten times or more. The CDR3 DNA follows: TGTGCCAGCAGTGAGATAGGGGCAACCTACGAGCAGTACTTC. It is translated as CASSEIGATYEQYF. The chain has TRBV2 and TRBJ2-7, with D possibly being TRBD1 (5 bases). The CDR3 sequence is 14 residues long. Trimming left V 3 bases short and J 2 bases short, with 11 bases between. Germline V gives CDR1 SNHLY, CDR2 FYNNEI.